The present entry profiles one T cell receptor (beta chain) with its context. Its matching antigen is unknown. Ten milliliters of peripheral blood were drawn from each donor into EDTA-treated tubes. Using a J-beta primer mix together with a sample-barcoded 5' primer, a second PCR was run for about 7 to 12 cycles. Each cDNA molecule carried a tag from a template-switch adaptor that contained 12 random nucleotides. Via MiXCR, TCRdb re-called the 5' RACE reads, giving one row per CDR3 protein. The sample holds fewer than 950,000 distinct CDR3 sequences; roughly 34% are singletons and the top ten take 10% to 15%. This sample is drawn from a study of blood T cells in healthy people across ages. Study details: In model experiments, template switching was able to capture about one barcoded beta molecule for every two T cells that were present. Overall study findings and caveats: Donor CMV status, an unknown factor, possibly confounded changes in expanded clonotypes.

There are 15 residues in the CDR3. Germline CDR1 reads MDHEN; CDR2 reads SYDVKM. Trimming stripped 4 bases from V and 0 bases from J, with 12 bases between. The chain uses TRBV28 and TRBJ1-1; TRBD1 might be the D (5 bases). The source of this sequence is a man younger than 35 in good health. The sequencing sample was made of blood. CDR3 amino acids: CASSSPTDLNTEAFF. For the CDR3, the DNA is TGTGCCAGCAGTTCCCCGACAGACTTGAACACTGAAGCTTTCTTT.